Below are 11 T cell receptor beta chains sequenced from a single sample in a study of T cells in Graves' hyperthyroidism and ophthalmopathy. RNA transcripts yielded amplified TCR beta CDR3 regions. First-round RT-PCR of the TCR CDR3 relied on the HTBI primer set. TCRdb ran MiXCR on the multiplex PCR reads and lists one entry per CDR3 protein. The sample has approximately 630,000 distinct CDR3 sequences, around 15% seen once. The sample comprised blood. The receptors stem from a woman younger than 45 with Graves' hyperthyroidism.

This clonotype has just a few counts. V and J are TRBV9 and TRBJ2-7, with a tentative D call TRBD1 (5 bases). The CDR3 is 13 amino acids. V was clipped by 3 bases and J by 2 bases, with 9 bases between them. Germline values: CDR1 SGDLS, CDR2 YYNGEE. For the CDR3, the DNA is TGTGCCAGCAGCGGGGGCAGCCCCTACGAGCAGTACTTC. Translation gives CASSGGSPYEQYF. The whole variable domain, remainder taken from reference TRBV9 and TRBJ2-7, is DSGVTQTPKHLITATGQRVTLRCSPRSGDLSVYWYQQSLDQGLQFLIQYYNGEERAKGNILERFSAQQFPDLHSELNLSSLELGDSALYFCASSGGSPYEQYFGPGTRLTVT.

The chain links TRBV19 to TRBJ1-5; D remains unclear. The germline V and J ends were trimmed by 7 bases and 2 bases, with 6 bases remaining between them. CDR1 and CDR2 from the germline V gene are LNHDA and SQIVND (reference sequence). The CDR3 is 12 amino acids. The CDR3 region is CASKMGNQPQHF. CDR3 nucleotides: TGTGCCAGTAAAATGGGCAATCAGCCCCAGCATTTT.

This clonotype has ten or more counts. The rearrangement joins TRBV7-2 to TRBJ2-2; TRBD2 aligns across 16 bases. Germline loops: CDR1 SGHTA, CDR2 FQGNSA. The CDR3 contains 18 residues. The V gene end was trimmed by 5 bases and the J gene end by 3 bases; junction bases not matched to a gene: 6. CDR3 nucleotide sequence: TGTGCCAGCAGCCCACCGGGACTAGCGGGAGGGCACACCGGGGAGCTGTTTTTT. Translation: CASSPPGLAGGHTGELFF. Looking up the rest from reference TRBV7-2 and TRBJ2-2 gives the full variable domain: GAGVSQSPSNKVTEKGKDVELRCDPISGHTALYWYRQSLGQGLEFLIYFQGNSAPDKSGLPSDRFSAERTGGSVSTLTIQRTQQEDSAVYLCASSPPGLAGGHTGELFFGEGSRLTVL.

This clonotype turned up a few times. This chain links TRBV9 with TRBJ1-1, with a possible D match to TRBD1 (5 bases). Trimming pared 4 bases from V and 8 bases from J, leaving 12 bases between. Germline loops: CDR1 SGDLS, CDR2 YYNGEE. This CDR3 spans 12 amino acids. CDR3 loop: CASSKTAKEAFF. CDR3 in DNA: TGTGCCAGCAGCAAGACAGCAAAAGAAGCTTTCTTT. Looking up the rest from reference TRBV9 and TRBJ1-1 gives the full variable domain: DSGVTQTPKHLITATGQRVTLRCSPRSGDLSVYWYQQSLDQGLQFLIQYYNGEERAKGNILERFSAQQFPDLHSELNLSSLELGDSALYFCASSKTAKEAFFGQGTRLTVV.

This clonotype was recorded many times. This sequence joins TRBV29-1 and TRBJ2-2; D ambiguous. The germline V gene has CDR1 SQVTM and CDR2 ANQGSEA. V was trimmed by 0 bases and J by 5 bases, leaving 7 bases between them. This CDR3 region has 13 residues. CDR3 DNA: TGCAGCGTTGAAGAACATACGACCGGGGAGCTGTTTTTT. It codes for CSVEEHTTGELFF.

This clonotype has a count of ten or more. The chain uses TRBV7-3 and TRBJ2-1; D is unresolved. Trimming stripped 5 bases from V and 0 bases from J, with 8 bases between. The V gene's germline CDR1 is SGHTA and CDR2 FQGTGA. This CDR3 has 14 amino acids. DNA of the CDR3: TGTGCCAGCAGCAGCTATAGCTCCTACAATGAGCAGTTCTTC. Its translation is CASSSYSSYNEQFF.

Ten or more counts support this clonotype. V is TRBV5-1 and J is TRBJ2-1; 11 nucleotides line up with TRBD2. The V segment lost 4 bases and the J segment 5 bases; nucleotides outside the gene matches: 11. There are 17 residues in the CDR3. Germline CDR1 is SGHRS and CDR2 is YFSETQ. In nucleotides, the CDR3 is TGCGCCAGCAGCCTCCGAGTAGCGGGAGGGGCCCACAATGAGCAGTTCTTC. As protein: CASSLRVAGGAHNEQFF.

This clonotype turned up a few times. The chain carries TRBV11-2 and TRBJ2-3, with 10 bases identical to TRBD2. The CDR3 has 16 amino acids. Germline loops: CDR1 SGHAT, CDR2 FQNNGV. Trimming took 3 bases from V and 0 from J; bases not matched to a gene: 3. CDR3 in DNA: TGTGCCAGCAGCTTCGGACTAGCGGCTAGCACAGATACGCAGTATTTT. Translation gives CASSFGLAASTDTQYF. The variable domain in full, with the rest retrieved from reference TRBV11-2 and TRBJ2-3, is EAGVAQSPRYKIIEKRQSVAFWCNPISGHATLYWYQQILGQGPKLLIQFQNNGVVDDSQLPKDRFSAERLKGVDSTLKIQPAKLEDSAVYLCASSFGLAASTDTQYFGPGTRLTVL.

The rearrangement joins TRBV19 to TRBJ1-4; the match to TRBD1 covers 9 bases. Germline values: CDR1 LNHDA, CDR2 SQIVND (reference sequence). The CDR3 has 14 amino acids. Trimming cost V 7 bases and J 8 bases; bases outside gene matches: 8. The CDR3 sequence is CASTIGQGHEKLFF. DNA for the CDR3: TGTGCCAGTACGATTGGACAGGGGCACGAAAAACTGTTTTTT.

The chain recombines TRBV6-6 with TRBJ2-1, with 8 bases identical to TRBD1. Trimming cost V 2 bases and J 8 bases; bases outside gene matches: 5. This CDR3 comprises 14 residues. Per germline, CDR1 MNHNY and CDR2 SVGAGI (reference sequence). CDR3 amino acids: CASSYRDRSDEQFF. DNA of the CDR3: TGTGCCAGCAGTTACCGGGACAGGTCGGATGAGCAGTTCTTC.

This chain uses TRBV9 with TRBJ2-4; TRBD2 matches 14 bases. CDR3 length: 17 residues. The V segment lost 3 bases and the J segment 5 bases; nucleotides outside the gene matches: 7. CDR1 SGDLS and CDR2 YYNGEE come from the germline V gene. The CDR3 loop reads CASSETSGRALENIQYF. DNA of the CDR3: TGTGCCAGCAGCGAGACTAGCGGGAGGGCCTTGGAAAACATTCAGTACTTC.